The entry below gives a single TCR beta chain sequence along with its context. The junction shows a germline mismatch at one end, possibly a read error. Germline assignment: CDR1 SSHAT and CDR2 FNYEAQ (reference sequence). The CDR3 length is 15 residues. This sample was taken from a study of T cell responses to AZD1222 COVID-19 vaccine. The table came from immunoSEQ multiplex PCR; TCRdb's copy has only in-frame clones and leaves some out. Of some 60,000 clones in the sample, around 80% were seen once. The sequenced sample was peripheral blood, obtained 28 days after the second AZD1222 dose. V usage is TRBV7-7 and J usage is TRBJ2-1; 9 positions agree with TRBD1. This clonotype was obtained from an adult who received the AZD1222 COVID-19 vaccine. Here the CDR3 reads CASSSTGGSYNEQFF. The CDR3 DNA is TGTGCTAGCAGTTCGACAGGGGGCTCCTACAATGAGCAGTTCTTC.